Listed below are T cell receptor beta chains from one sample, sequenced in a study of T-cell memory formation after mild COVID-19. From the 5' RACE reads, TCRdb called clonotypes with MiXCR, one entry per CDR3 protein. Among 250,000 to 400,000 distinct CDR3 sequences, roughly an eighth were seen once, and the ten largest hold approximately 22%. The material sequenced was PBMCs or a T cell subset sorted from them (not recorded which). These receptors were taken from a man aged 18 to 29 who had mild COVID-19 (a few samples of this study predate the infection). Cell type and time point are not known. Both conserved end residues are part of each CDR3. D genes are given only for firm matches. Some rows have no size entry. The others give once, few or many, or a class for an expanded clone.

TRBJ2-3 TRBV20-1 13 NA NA CSARVDSTDTQYF TGCAGTGCTAGAGTCGACAGCACAGATACGCAGTATTTT
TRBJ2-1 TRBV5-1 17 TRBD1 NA CASSFGQGSPFLDEQFF TGCGCCAGCAGCTTTGGACAGGGGTCCCCCTTTTTGGATGAGCAGTTCTTC
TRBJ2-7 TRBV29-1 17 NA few CSVEKWGGPELPYEQYF TGCAGCGTGGAAAAATGGGGCGGACCCGAACTACCCTACGAGCAGTACTTC
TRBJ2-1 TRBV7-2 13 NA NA CASSLTGMDEQFF TGTGCCAGCAGCTTGACAGGAATGGACGAGCAGTTCTTC
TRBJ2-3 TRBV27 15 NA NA CASSLSVRSADTQYF TGTGCCAGCAGTTTATCGGTCAGGTCTGCAGATACGCAGTATTTT
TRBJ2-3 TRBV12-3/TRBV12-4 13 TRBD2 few CASSFVPGGTQYF TGTGCCAGCAGTTTTGTCCCGGGGGGTACGCAGTATTTT
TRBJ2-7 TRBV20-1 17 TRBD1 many CSARASLTGRYEDEQYF TGCAGTGCTAGGGCGTCGCTGACAGGGAGATATGAGGACGAGCAGTACTTC
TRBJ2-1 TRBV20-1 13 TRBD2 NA CSARRGGRDEQFF TGCAGTGCTAGGCGGGGGGGCCGGGATGAGCAGTTCTTC
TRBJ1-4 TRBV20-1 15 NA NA CSAREDSATNEKLFF TGCAGTGCTAGAGAGGACAGCGCAACTAATGAAAAACTGTTTTTT
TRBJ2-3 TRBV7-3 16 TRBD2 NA CASSAFGGAGTDTQYF TGTGCCAGCAGCGCCTTCGGGGGGGCGGGCACAGATACGCAGTATTTT
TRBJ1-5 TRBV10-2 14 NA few CATAGSTSNQPQHF TGCGCCACCGCGGGATCCACTAGCAATCAGCCCCAGCATTTT
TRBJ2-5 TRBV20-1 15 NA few CSAERLGRNQETQYF TGCAGTGCCGAGCGCCTGGGGCGAAACCAAGAGACCCAGTACTTC
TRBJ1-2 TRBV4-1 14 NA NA CASSRDPGNYGYTF TGCGCCAGCAGCCGAGATCCGGGCAACTATGGCTACACCTTC
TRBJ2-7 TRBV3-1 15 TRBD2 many CASSQNSGGAYEQYF TGTGCCAGCAGCCAAAATAGCGGGGGGGCCTACGAGCAGTACTTC
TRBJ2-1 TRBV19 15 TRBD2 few CASSALAGGPREQFF TGTGCCAGTAGTGCACTAGCGGGGGGCCCGCGTGAGCAGTTCTTC
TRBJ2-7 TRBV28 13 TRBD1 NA CASRGGQALEQYF TGTGCCAGCAGGGGGGGACAGGCCTTGGAGCAGTACTTC
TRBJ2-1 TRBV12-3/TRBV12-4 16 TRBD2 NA CASSPGEGSSYNEQFF TGTGCCAGCAGTCCCGGGGAGGGGAGCTCCTACAATGAGCAGTTCTTC
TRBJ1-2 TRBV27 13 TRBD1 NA CASGTGDVFGYTF TGTGCCAGCGGGACAGGGGACGTGTTCGGCTACACCTTC
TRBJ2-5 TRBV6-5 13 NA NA CASSYTGLETQYF TGTGCCAGCAGTTACACAGGGTTGGAGACCCAGTACTTC
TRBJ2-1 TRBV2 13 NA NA CASTGGPGREQFF TGTGCCAGCACAGGTGGGCCGGGTCGTGAGCAGTTCTTC
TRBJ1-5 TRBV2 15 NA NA CASKFGANSNQPQHF TGTGCCAGCAAGTTTGGGGCGAATAGCAATCAGCCCCAGCATTTT
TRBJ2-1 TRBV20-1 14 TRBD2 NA CSAFAGGRGNEQFF TGCAGTGCTTTCGCGGGGGGGCGGGGCAATGAGCAGTTCTTC
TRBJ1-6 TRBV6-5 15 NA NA CASSWTEEWGSPLHF TGTGCCAGCAGCTGGACAGAAGAATGGGGTTCACCCCTCCACTTT
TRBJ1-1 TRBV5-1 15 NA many CASKGDPNKNTEAFF TGCGCCAGCAAGGGGGACCCAAACAAGAACACTGAAGCTTTCTTT
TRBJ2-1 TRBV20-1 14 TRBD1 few CSASRDRGTDEQFF TGCAGTGCTAGCCGGGACAGGGGAACAGATGAGCAGTTCTTC
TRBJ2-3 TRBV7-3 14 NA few CASSGEGATDTQYF TGTGCCAGCAGCGGGGAGGGGGCCACAGATACGCAGTATTTT
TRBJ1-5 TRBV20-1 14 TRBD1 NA CSARPGQGKQPQHF TGCAGTGCTAGGCCAGGACAGGGAAAACAGCCCCAGCATTTT